The clone carrying this TCR beta chain was picked up one time. The CDR3 sequence is 16 residues long. The data stem from a study of cytomegalovirus exposure and HLA in healthy donors. PCR amplification relied on 60 Vbeta primers (plus 13 Jbeta primers). The data were produced by immunoSEQ multiplex PCR, yet TCRdb's version contains in-frame clones alone and is incomplete. In the table there are 220,000 or so clones, about 72% of which are singletons. V gene TRBV21-1 combines with J gene TRBJ1-5. TRBV21-1 is deemed a pseudogene. The source material was PBMCs. The TCR originated in a male donor in good health and CMV-seronegative. CDR3 loop: CASSKRTGTVGQPQHF. CDR3 sequence (DNA): TGTGCCAGCAGCAAACGAACCGGGACTGTAGGCCAGCCCCAGCATTTT.